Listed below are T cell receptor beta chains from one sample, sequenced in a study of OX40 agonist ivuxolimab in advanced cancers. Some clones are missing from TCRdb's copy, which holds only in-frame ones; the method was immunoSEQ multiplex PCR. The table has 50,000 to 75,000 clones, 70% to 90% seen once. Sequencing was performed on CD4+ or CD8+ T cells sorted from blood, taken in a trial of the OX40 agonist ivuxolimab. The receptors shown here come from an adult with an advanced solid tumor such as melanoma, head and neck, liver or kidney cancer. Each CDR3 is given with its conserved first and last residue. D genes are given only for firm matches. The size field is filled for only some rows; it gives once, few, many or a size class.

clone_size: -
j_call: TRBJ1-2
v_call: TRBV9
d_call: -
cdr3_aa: CASSATGPSDRYTF
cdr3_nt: TGTGCCAGCAGCGCTACCGGGCCTTCTGACCGCTACACCTTC

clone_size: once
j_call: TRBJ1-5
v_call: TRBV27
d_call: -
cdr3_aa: CASSLSGVSNQPQHF
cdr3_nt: TGTGCCAGCAGTTTATCGGGGGTTAGCAATCAGCCCCAGCATTTT

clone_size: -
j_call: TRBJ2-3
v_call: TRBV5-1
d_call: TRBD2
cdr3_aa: CASSRTSGETDTQYF
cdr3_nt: TGCGCCAGCAGTAGGACTAGCGGGGAGACAGATACGCAGTATTTT

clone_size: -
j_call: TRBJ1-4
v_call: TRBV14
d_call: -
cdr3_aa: CASSQAGTREKLFF
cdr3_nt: TGTGCCAGCAGCCAAGCGGGGACGCGGGAAAAACTGTTTTTT

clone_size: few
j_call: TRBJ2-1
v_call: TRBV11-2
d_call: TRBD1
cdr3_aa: CASSPDRVLGFF
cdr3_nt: TGTGCCAGCAGCCCAGACAGGGTTTTGGGGTTCTTC

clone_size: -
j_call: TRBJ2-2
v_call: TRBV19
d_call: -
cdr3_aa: CASSIGRNTGELFF
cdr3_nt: TGTGCCAGTAGTATCGGTAGAAACACCGGGGAGCTGTTTTTT

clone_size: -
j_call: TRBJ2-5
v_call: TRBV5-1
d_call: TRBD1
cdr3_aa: CASATGNMGGETQYF
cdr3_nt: TGCGCCAGCGCGACAGGGAATATGGGTGGGGAGACCCAGTACTTC

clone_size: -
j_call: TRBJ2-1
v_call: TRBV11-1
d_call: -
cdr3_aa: CASSLRILSSYNEQFF
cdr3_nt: TGTGCCAGCAGCTTACGCATTCTCAGCTCCTACAATGAGCAGTTCTTC

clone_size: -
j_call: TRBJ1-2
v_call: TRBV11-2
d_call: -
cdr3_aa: CASSLVPAAGRYGYTF
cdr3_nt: TGTGCCAGCAGCTTAGTACCGGCAGCTGGCCGGTATGGCTACACCTTC

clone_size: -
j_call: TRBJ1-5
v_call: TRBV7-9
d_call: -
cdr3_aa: CASSLAGTQPQHF
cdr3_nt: TGTGCCAGCAGCCTGGCCGGCACTCAGCCCCAGCATTTT

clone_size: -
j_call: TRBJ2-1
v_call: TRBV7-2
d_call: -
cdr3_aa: CASSLEGWSHNEQFF
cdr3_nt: TGTGCCAGCAGCTTAGAGGGGTGGTCGCACAATGAGCAGTTCTTC

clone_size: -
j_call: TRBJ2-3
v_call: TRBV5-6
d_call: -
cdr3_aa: CASSLDQTNFIGSTDTQYF
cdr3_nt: TGTGCCAGCAGCTTGGACCAAACGAACTTCATAGGAAGCACAGATACGCAGTATTTT

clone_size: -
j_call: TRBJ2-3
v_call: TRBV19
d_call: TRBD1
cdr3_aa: CATIQGAMSTDTQYF
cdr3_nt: TGTGCCACCATACAGGGGGCGATGAGCACAGATACGCAGTATTTT

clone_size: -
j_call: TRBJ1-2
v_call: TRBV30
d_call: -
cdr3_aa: CAWSEKNRANYGYTF
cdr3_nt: TGTGCCTGGAGCGAAAAAAACAGGGCAAACTATGGCTACACCTTC

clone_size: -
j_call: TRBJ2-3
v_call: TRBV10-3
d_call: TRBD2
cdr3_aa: CAISGSGGGATDTQYF
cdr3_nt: TGTGCCATCAGTGGATCTGGCGGGGGTGCCACAGATACGCAGTATTTT